The rows below give T cell receptor beta chains drawn from one sample of a study. Via MiXCR, TCRdb re-called the RT-PCR reads, giving one row per CDR3 protein. This sample carries more than 600,000 distinct CDR3 sequences, 13% to 15% of them seen once, and the ten largest clones take roughly 3.9%. Sequenced input: memory CD4+ T cells from blood. Every receptor here comes from a female donor in good health, serving as a healthy control. Both conserved end residues are part of each CDR3. The D gene is left open where the match is weak. Part of the rows lack a size; the others show once, few, many or a class for expanded clones.

>.|.|TRBV29-1|TRBJ1-1
CLAGQDTEAFF
TGCCTTGCGGGGCAAGACACTGAAGCTTTCTTT
>.|.|TRBV14|TRBJ2-1
CASSPLPGRTASYNEQFF
TGTGCCAGCAGCCCCTTGCCCGGCAGGACAGCCAGCTACAATGAGCAGTTCTTC
>.|.|TRBV28|TRBJ2-2
CASIPSAGELFF
TGTGCCAGCATTCCCAGCGCCGGGGAGCTGTTTTTT
>few|.|TRBV18|TRBJ2-1
CASSWGQGGYNEQFF
TGTGCCAGCTCGTGGGGCCAAGGAGGGTACAATGAGCAGTTCTTC
>.|.|TRBV7-8|TRBJ2-7
CASSLGVPVYYEQYF
TGTGCCAGCAGCTTAGGGGTCCCTGTCTACTACGAGCAGTACTTC
>.|.|TRBV20-1|TRBJ2-1
CSATPLSVSYNEQFF
TGCAGTGCTACCCCTTTATCGGTCTCCTACAATGAGCAGTTCTTC
>few|TRBD1|TRBV20-1|TRBJ1-4
CSALTTGGTEKLFF
TGCAGTGCTCTCACGACAGGGGGCACTGAAAAACTGTTTTTT
>.|TRBD1|TRBV7-2|TRBJ2-5
CASSKYPGQVPGETQYF
TGTGCCAGCAGCAAATATCCGGGACAGGTACCCGGAGAGACCCAGTACTTC
>.|.|TRBV7-2|TRBJ2-3
CASSLTHGPDTQYF
TGTGCCAGCAGCTTAACGCACGGGCCAGATACGCAGTATTTT
>.|TRBD1|TRBV6-2/TRBV6-3|TRBJ2-6
CASSARPGQGALGANVLTF
TGTGCCAGCAGCGCCCGGCCGGGACAGGGGGCGTTGGGGGCCAACGTCCTGACTTTC
>.|.|TRBV11-2|TRBJ2-2
CASSAQRDTGELFF
TGTGCCAGCAGCGCCCAGCGGGACACCGGGGAGCTGTTTTTT
>.|.|TRBV12-3/TRBV12-4|TRBJ2-7
CASTLYPSGEQYF
TGTGCCAGCACCCTATATCCAAGTGGGGAGCAGTACTTC
>.|TRBD1|TRBV27|TRBJ1-5
CASSPRQGKGNQPQHF
TGTGCCAGCAGCCCTAGACAGGGGAAGGGCAATCAGCCCCAGCATTTT
>few|.|TRBV28|TRBJ2-1
CASKSGETRNEQFF
TGTGCCAGTAAGAGTGGGGAGACTAGGAATGAGCAGTTCTTC
>few|.|TRBV7-3|TRBJ2-2
CASSFNQLTGELFF
TGTGCCAGCAGCTTCAACCAGTTAACCGGGGAGCTGTTTTTT
>many|.|TRBV6-5|TRBJ1-2
CASSRTAYGYTF
TGTGCCAGCAGTCGTACTGCCTATGGCTACACCTTC
>many|.|TRBV5-1|TRBJ2-1
CASSLASQGGNEQFF
TGCGCCAGCAGCTTGGCCTCTCAGGGGGGCAATGAGCAGTTCTTC
>.|.|TRBV18|TRBJ1-1
CASATGRDTEAFF
TGTGCCAGCGCTACAGGGAGGGACACTGAAGCTTTCTTT
>.|.|TRBV4-1|TRBJ2-1
CASSLSQGRYEQFF
TGCGCCAGCAGCCTATCCCAAGGGAGGTATGAGCAGTTCTTC
>many|TRBD1|TRBV5-1|TRBJ2-1
CASSSGGQGDNEQFF
TGCGCCAGCAGCTCCGGGGGACAGGGTGACAATGAGCAGTTCTTC
>few|.|TRBV18|TRBJ1-1
CASSPTDTEAFF
TGTGCCAGCTCACCAACTGACACTGAAGCTTTCTTT
>many|TRBD2|TRBV6-6|TRBJ2-1
CASKLAENEQFF
TGTGCCAGCAAACTAGCGGAGAATGAGCAGTTCTTC
>.|.|TRBV20-1|TRBJ2-3
CSARFVSTDTQYF
TGCAGTGCTAGGTTCGTTAGCACAGATACGCAGTATTTT
>many|.|TRBV29-1|TRBJ2-1
CSVTTGSGTYNEQFF
TGCAGCGTGACTACAGGGTCAGGAACCTACAATGAGCAGTTCTTC
>few|.|TRBV10-3|TRBJ2-7
CAISESGIAAYEQYF
TGTGCCATCAGTGAGTCGGGTATAGCGGCCTACGAGCAGTACTTC
>few|TRBD1|TRBV4-1|TRBJ2-1
CASSRGTGIAGSYNEQFF
TGCGCCAGCAGCCGAGGGACAGGGATCGCTGGCTCCTACAATGAGCAGTTCTTC
>few|TRBD2|TRBV11-2|TRBJ2-1
CASSSSGTFYNEQFF
TGTGCCAGCAGCTCCAGCGGGACTTTCTACAATGAGCAGTTCTTC
>many|.|TRBV20-1|TRBJ2-7
CSASDPGSFYEQYF
TGCAGTGCTAGTGATCCCGGCTCTTTCTACGAGCAGTACTTC
>many|.|TRBV10-3|TRBJ2-1
CAISGQESYNEQFF
TGTGCCATCAGTGGACAGGAGTCCTACAATGAGCAGTTCTTC
>few|.|TRBV3-1|TRBJ2-1
CASSRVLALYNEQFF
TGTGCCAGCAGCCGGGTGCTAGCCCTATACAATGAGCAGTTCTTC
>few|.|TRBV7-9|TRBJ1-1
CASSSGVVTAEAFF
TGTGCCAGCAGCTCTGGGGTGGTTACAGCTGAAGCTTTCTTT
>.|TRBD2|TRBV4-2|TRBJ2-7
CASSQDLASGREYF
TGTGCCAGCAGCCAAGATCTCGCTAGCGGGAGGGAGTACTTC
>.|.|TRBV2|TRBJ2-3
CATPTDTQYF
TGTGCCACCCCGACAGATACGCAGTATTTT
>.|TRBD1|TRBV6-6|TRBJ2-7
CASSYSSGGEQYF
TGTGCCAGCAGTTACTCGTCAGGGGGCGAGCAGTACTTC
>.|TRBD1|TRBV24-1|TRBJ2-7
CATEGQAPHEQYF
TGTGCTACGGAGGGACAGGCCCCCCACGAGCAGTACTTC
>few|TRBD2|TRBV5-1|TRBJ2-1
CASRGLAGQHNEQFF
TGCGCCAGTCGAGGACTAGCGGGGCAGCACAATGAGCAGTTCTTC
>few|.|TRBV18|TRBJ2-7
CASSPGEGDQYF
TGTGCCAGCTCACCCGGGGAAGGGGATCAGTACTTC
>few|.|TRBV25-1|TRBJ1-2
CASSTEANYGYTF
TGTGCCAGCAGCACCGAAGCTAACTATGGCTACACCTTC
>.|.|TRBV5-5|TRBJ1-2
CASSLAAGSYGYTF
TGTGCCAGCAGCTTGGCGGCAGGGTCCTATGGCTACACCTTC
>.|.|TRBV7-2|TRBJ1-1
CASSLVGSGDTEAFF
TGTGCCAGCAGCTTAGTAGGGTCGGGGGACACTGAAGCTTTCTTT
>.|.|TRBV5-1|TRBJ2-2
CASSFGERVAVNTGELFF
TGCGCCAGCAGCTTCGGGGAAAGGGTAGCGGTGAACACCGGGGAGCTGTTTTTT
>.|.|TRBV5-1|TRBJ2-3
CASSFYRVDTDTQYF
TGCGCCAGCAGCTTCTACCGGGTGGACACAGATACGCAGTATTTT
>many|TRBD1|TRBV5-6|TRBJ1-2
CASSEGQRTNYGYTF
TGTGCCAGCAGCGAGGGACAGAGAACTAACTATGGCTACACCTTC
>.|.|TRBV19|TRBJ1-4
CASTRVATNEKLFF
TGTGCCTCTACCCGAGTTGCAACTAATGAAAAACTGTTTTTT